The text below deals with one T cell receptor beta chain. These data belong to a study of graft-versus-host responses after intestinal transplantation. For the study at large: Anti-thymocyte globulin served as induction for all recipients, who then took tacrolimus and steroids for about three years. Points from the study as a whole: Present in recipient marrow, GvH clones included some that appeared first in ileum or blood. Allograft clonal ratios (graft-versus-host to host-versus-graft) were high in patients who had graft-donor T cell macrochimerism.

V dropped 2 bases and J dropped 3 bases, with 14 bases sitting between them. The V gene's germline CDR1 is MGHRA and CDR2 YSYEKL. This CDR3 region has 15 residues. TCRdb keeps only in-frame clones here, not all; method: immunoSEQ multiplex PCR. The data contain around 21,000 clones, about two fifths of them singletons. Each mixed lymphocyte reaction held 200,000 CFSE-labeled responders and 200,000 irradiated violet-dye-labeled stimulators. The receptor was isolated from a human patient who was an organ donor for intestinal transplantation. This sample comprised alloreactive CD8+ T cells from a mixed lymphocyte reaction culture, obtained before transplantation. Subset in this sample: CFSE-low proliferating T cells sorted from roughly six-day pre-transplant mixed lymphocyte reaction (GvH or HvG direction). The chain combines TRBV4-1 with TRBJ2-7, with a possible D match to TRBD2 (6 bases). The CDR3 DNA reads as TGCGCCAGCAGCCAAATGGCGGGACCCAGCTACGAGCAGTACTTC. The encoded protein is CASSQMAGPSYEQYF.